These 10 T cell receptor beta chains share one sample of origin, sequenced in a study of shared clonotypes between healthy human individuals. Clones were read by immunoSEQ multiplex PCR, and TCRdb kept only the in-frame ones, dropping some. The sample holds approximately 2.4 million clones, around 95% seen once. The sequencing sample was made of naive CD4+ T cells sorted from blood. Subset indicated: CD45RA+ positively selected. Receptors originate from a man aged 18 to 29 in good health.

The chain combines TRBV7-2 with TRBJ1-4; D might be TRBD1 (5 bases). Germline V gene lookup returns CDR1 SGHTA and CDR2 FQGNSA. V was shortened by 4 bases and J by 8 bases, with 17 bases between the two germline ends. This CDR3 spans 15 amino acids. The CDR3 coding sequence is TGTGCCAGCAGCTCCCTCTGGGGGGTTGGGGAAAAACTGTTTTTT. Translation gives CASSSLWGVGEKLFF.

This clone was recorded once. V is TRBV6-5 and J is TRBJ2-7, with D hard to call. This CDR3 spans 11 amino acids. Per the germline V gene, CDR1 is MNHEY and CDR2 is SVGAGI. Trimming shortened V by 4 bases and J by 6 bases, and 7 bases separated the two germline ends. The CDR3 bases are TGTGCCAGCAGTTTTTTGGGCGAGCAGTACTTC. Protein sequence: CASSFLGEQYF.

A word on this clone: This sample includes further DNA sequences coding for the same CDR3. V gene TRBV20-1 combines with J gene TRBJ2-5; D unclear. This CDR3 contains 10 residues. V lost 6 bases to trimming and J lost 5 bases, with 7 bases between them. Germline V gene data show CDR1 as DFQATT and CDR2 as SNEGSKA (reference sequence). The CDR3 DNA follows: TGCAGTGCCCTAGGGGAGACCCAGTACTTC. Translated, it gives CSALGETQYF.

Notes on this clone: This sample also contains other DNA sequences that code for the same CDR3. The CDR3 DNA reads TGTGCCAGCAGTTTAACGGGGAGCTACGAGCAGTACTTC. Amino acids: CASSLTGSYEQYF. J is TRBJ2-7 and V is TRBV28, with D perhaps matching TRBD2 (5 bases). CDR3 size: 13 residues. Per the germline V gene, CDR1 is MDHEN and CDR2 is SYDVKM. V lost 2 bases, J lost 3 bases, and 8 bases lay in between.

Remarks on this clone: Other DNA sequences of this sample code for an identical CDR3. The chain carries TRBV19 and TRBJ1-2, with D unclear. The ends were cut back, 2 bases at V and 4 bases at J, with 8 bases in the middle. This CDR3 is 13 amino acids long. Per the germline V gene, CDR1 is LNHDA and CDR2 is SQIVND (reference sequence). CDR3 amino acids: CASSIQGSYGYTF. The CDR3 nucleotides read TGTGCCAGTAGTATACAAGGGTCCTATGGCTACACCTTC.

The chain employs TRBV14 and TRBJ2-3; TRBD2 matches 10 bases. V shed 0 bases and J 4 bases; nucleotides not matched to a gene: 7. The CDR3 has 17 amino acids. Germline CDR1 SGHDN, CDR2 FVKESK. CDR3 DNA sequence: TGTGCCAGCAGCCAAGATGGAGCGGGAGGGCCCTCAGATACGCAGTATTTT. As protein: CASSQDGAGGPSDTQYF.

This clone occurred once. V is TRBV5-1 and J is TRBJ2-5; D unresolved. The CDR3 has 14 residues. CDR1 SGHRS and CDR2 YFSETQ come from the germline V gene. V lost 1 base and J 4 bases, leaving 11 bases between the germline ends. CDR3 sequence (DNA): TGCGCCAGCAGCTTGAAGGCTACGGGAGAGACCCAGTACTTC. Its translation is CASSLKATGETQYF. The full variable domain, its missing parts supplied by reference TRBV5-1 and TRBJ2-5, is KAGVTQTPRYLIKTRGQQVTLSCSPISGHRSVSWYQQTPGQGLQFLFEYFSETQRNKGNFPGRFSGRQFSNSRSEMNVSTLELGDSALYLCASSLKATGETQYFGPGTRLLVL.

CDR3 sequence: CASSPPFGTVSYNEQFF. CDR3 in DNA: TGTGCCAGCAGCCCCCCCTTCGGGACGGTCTCCTACAATGAGCAGTTCTTC. The chain carries TRBV5-8 and TRBJ2-1; D tentatively reads TRBD1 or TRBD2 (5 bases each). This CDR3 region has 17 residues. From germline, CDR1 is SGHTS and CDR2 YDEGEE. The V end was cut by 4 bases, the J end by 0 bases, with 17 bases between.

In this sample, this clone turned up once. The rearrangement uses TRBV6-1 and TRBJ2-7, with unresolved D. The CDR3 has 15 residues. Germline V gene lookup returns CDR1 MNHNS and CDR2 SASEGT. V lost 0 bases, J lost 3 bases, and 12 bases lay in between. Written as DNA, the CDR3 is TGTGCCAGCAGTGAAGCCAAACCAGCCCACTACGAGCAGTACTTC. Translated, it gives CASSEAKPAHYEQYF.

The J gene is TRBJ2-4, the V gene TRBV19, with D possibly matching TRBD1 (6 bases). The CDR3 sequence is 15 residues long. Trimming shortened V by 5 bases and J by 2 bases, and 13 bases separated the two germline ends. Germline CDR1 LNHDA, CDR2 SQIVND (reference sequence). CDR3 region: CASSSGALTKNIQYF. CDR3 DNA: TGTGCCAGTAGTTCAGGGGCTTTAACCAAAAACATTCAGTACTTC.